This T cell receptor (beta chain) appears in the sequencing data of a study of blood T cell repertoires in COVID-19 (dated by TCRdb to 2018 to 2021). At the level of the whole study: Collaborator samples came from the United States, Italy and Spain and covered acute and convalescent phases of COVID-19. HLA class I and class II types, where available, came from metadata supplied by the sample provider rather than from assay-based typing. The dataset comprised deeply sampled blood TCRbeta repertoires from subjects exposed to, actively infected with, or recovered from COVID-19. The repertoires were made available in a free public database intended to serve as a resource for research on the immune response to SARS-CoV-2. The sample metadata nearly always contained a de-identified subject ID, COVID-19 status, age in years and sex. The prospective study material was composed of cDNA or gDNA derived from T cells, B-cell-depleted T cells, or PBMCs. Samples came from the ongoing ImmuneRACE study (first 160 participants) plus 1,254 subjects from 6 global collaborators. Findings and caveats that apply to the study as a whole: How much clinical and demographic metadata was included differed by source and by participant, and the metadata was provided uncurated.

From the cysteine up to the phenylalanine, the CDR3 has a length of 15 residues. Here the CDR3 DNA is all that survives: 45 bases in frame from base 1. For CDR1 and CDR2, the germline V gene lists SNHLY and FYNNEI. Here V drops 6 bases and J drops 0 bases, and the junction holds 4 bases not matched to any gene. As concerns this clone: The antigen it binds to is not known. Base qualities are not recorded, but no much larger clone differs from it by a single base.

TCRbeta CDR3 regions were amplified from genomic DNA by means of the immunoSEQ Assay, a bias-controlled multiplex PCR. The paper's data handling went like this. The number of nucleated cells in each sample was estimated by amplification of reference gene primers within the assay. To quantify the absolute abundance of each unique TCRbeta CDR3 rearrangement, sequence reads were collapsed and filtered. For each sample, productive Simpson clonality was calculated as the square root of Simpson's diversity index across productive rearrangements. TCRdb holds this immuneACCESS table with in-frame rearrangements only. Some clones are missing; in checked studies, unresolved V genes explain under half, and the rest has no known cause. The V and J calls and the clone size are those of that table, but D and trimming were determined from the DNA. Present in this sample are around 100,000 clones, roughly 84% of which were seen just once. Just under 2% of the sample is taken by the ten largest.

Each collaborating institution followed its own protocols to collect whole blood in K2EDTA tubes. Collaborator samples were shipped for TCRbeta analysis as frozen whole blood, isolated PBMCs, or DNA extracted from either sample type. The chain was built from TRBV2 and TRBJ2-3; TRBD2 agrees with 9 junctional bases. Sequencing was carried out using peripheral blood. The receptor was derived from a man in his sixties or seventies with active or convalescent COVID-19. The encoded CDR3 is CASRASGVSTDTQYF. The bases are TGTGCCAGCAGAGCTAGCGGGGTAAGCACAGATACGCAGTATTTT. Full variable domain (CDR3 extended with the reference TRBV2 and TRBJ2-3 proteins): EPEVTQTPSHQVTQMGQEVILRCVPISNHLYFYWYRQILGQKVEFLVSFYNNEISEKSEIFDDQFSVERPDGSNFTLKIRSTKLEDSAMYFCASRASGVSTDTQYFGPGTRLTVL.